The T cell receptor beta chain described here comes from a study of breast tumors, draining lymph nodes, adjacent tissues listed by TCRdb under 2016. Study-level background: The study compared TCR beta repertoires across tumor, adjacent nontumor tissue and axillary lymph nodes from breast cancer patients. In human breast cancer, the study set out to assess how tumor, surrounding tissue and draining lymph node repertoires relate to one another and whether T cells might be exchanged between them. Points the paper makes about the study in general: The data were judged consistent with most tumor T cells deriving from the lymph node and then expanding within tumor tissue. Tumor and nontumor tissue repertoires were found to be significantly more similar in luminal-like than in basal-like breast cancer. Rather than being directly demonstrated, the conclusion that tumor T cells originate in lymph nodes was presented as consistent with a hypothesis. Tumors showed preferential V and J gene usage, and their T-cell repertoire diversity fell below that of lymph nodes yet above that of nontumor tissue.

The run used an Illumina HiSeq 2000. Multiplex PCR amplification was used to generate the TCR beta chain libraries. The amplified TCR beta chain products were analyzed by high-throughput sequencing. Through fastp at Q25 and MiXCR, TCRdb rebuilt clones from the public reads, retaining in-frame beta chains. Entries are consolidated by CDR3 protein sequence, retaining the most common genes and DNA. This sample gives about 120,000 distinct CDR3 sequences in total; 20% of them show up just once. The top ten clonotypes cover roughly 3.5% of the sample. This clonotype was recorded at least ten times. Which antigen it targets is not known. Base qualities are missing; no much larger clone stands one base away. The CDR3 runs 14 amino acids, cysteine and phenylalanine included. CDR3 DNA is the only sequence kept; it has 42 bases, read in frame from the first base. Unmatched junction bases come to 6, with V trimmed by 4 bases and J by 7 bases.

Lymph node samples came from the axillary draining lymph nodes of breast cancer patients. The sample comprised axillary lymph node tissue. The origin of this receptor is a female donor with breast cancer. Some clones in this sample may be carry-over from other donors' samples. This chain is built from TRBV12-3 or TRBV12-4 and TRBJ2-2, and 7 junction bases match TRBD1. Here the CDR3 is given as CASSSQGYSGELFF. The sequence in DNA is TGTGCCAGCAGTTCACAGGGGTACAGCGGGGAGCTGTTTTTT.